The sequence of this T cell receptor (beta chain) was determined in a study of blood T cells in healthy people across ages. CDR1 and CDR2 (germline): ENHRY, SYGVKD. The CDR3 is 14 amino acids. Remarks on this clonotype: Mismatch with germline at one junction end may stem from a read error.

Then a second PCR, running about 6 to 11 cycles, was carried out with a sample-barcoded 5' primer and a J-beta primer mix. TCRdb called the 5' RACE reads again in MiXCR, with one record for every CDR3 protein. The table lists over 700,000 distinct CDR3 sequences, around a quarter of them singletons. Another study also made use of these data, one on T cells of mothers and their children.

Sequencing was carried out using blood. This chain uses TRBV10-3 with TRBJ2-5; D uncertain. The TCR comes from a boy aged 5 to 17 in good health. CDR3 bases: TGTGCCATCAGTGGGACGGAAACTCAAGAGACCCAGCACTTC. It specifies CAISGTETQETQHF.